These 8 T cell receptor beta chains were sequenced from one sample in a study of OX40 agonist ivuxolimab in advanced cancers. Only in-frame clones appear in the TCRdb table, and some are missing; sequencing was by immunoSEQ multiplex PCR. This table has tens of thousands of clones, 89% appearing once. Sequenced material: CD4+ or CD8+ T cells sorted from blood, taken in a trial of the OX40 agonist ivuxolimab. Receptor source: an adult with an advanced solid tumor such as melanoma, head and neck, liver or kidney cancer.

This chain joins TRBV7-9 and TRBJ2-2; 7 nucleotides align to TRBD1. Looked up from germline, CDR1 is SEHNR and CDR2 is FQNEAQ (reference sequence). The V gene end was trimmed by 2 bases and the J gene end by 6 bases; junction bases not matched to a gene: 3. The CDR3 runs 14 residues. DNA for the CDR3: TGTGCCAGCAGCTTACGACAGGGTTCCGGGGAGCTGTTTTTT. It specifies CASSLRQGSGELFF. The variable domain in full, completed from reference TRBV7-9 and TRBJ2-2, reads DTGVSQNPRHKITKRGQNVTFRCDPISEHNRLYWYRQTLGQGPEFLTYFQNEAQLEKSRLLSDRFSAERPKGSFSTLEIQRTEQGDSAMYLCASSLRQGSGELFFGEGSRLTVL.

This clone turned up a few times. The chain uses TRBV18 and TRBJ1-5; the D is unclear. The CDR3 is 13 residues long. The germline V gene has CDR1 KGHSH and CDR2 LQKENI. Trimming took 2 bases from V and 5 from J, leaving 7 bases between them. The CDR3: CASSPGEDQPQHF. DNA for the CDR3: TGTGCCAGCTCACCAGGGGAAGATCAGCCCCAGCATTTT.

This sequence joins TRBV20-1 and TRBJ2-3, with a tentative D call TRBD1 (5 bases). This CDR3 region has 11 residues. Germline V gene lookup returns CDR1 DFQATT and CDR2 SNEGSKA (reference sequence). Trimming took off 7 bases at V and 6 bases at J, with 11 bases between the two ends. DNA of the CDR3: TGCAGTGTTAGTAGGGGCGATACGCAGTATTTT. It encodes CSVSRGDTQYF.

CDR3 region: CASSSDREGDTQYF. CDR3 nucleotides: TGTGCCAGCAGCTCGGACAGGGAGGGGGATACGCAGTATTTT. The rearrangement joins TRBV7-2 to TRBJ2-3; possible D gene TRBD1, 8 bases. There are 14 residues in the CDR3. V gave up 4 bases and J gave up 6 bases, with 14 bases separating them. Germline V lookup: CDR1 SGHTA, CDR2 FQGNSA.

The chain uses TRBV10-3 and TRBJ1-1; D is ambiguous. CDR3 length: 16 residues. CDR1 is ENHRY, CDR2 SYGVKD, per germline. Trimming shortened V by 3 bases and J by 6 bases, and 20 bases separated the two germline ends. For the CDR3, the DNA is TGTGCCATCAGTGACCTTAGTTACTTGGTTATCGCTGAAGCTTTCTTT. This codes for CAISDLSYLVIAEAFF.

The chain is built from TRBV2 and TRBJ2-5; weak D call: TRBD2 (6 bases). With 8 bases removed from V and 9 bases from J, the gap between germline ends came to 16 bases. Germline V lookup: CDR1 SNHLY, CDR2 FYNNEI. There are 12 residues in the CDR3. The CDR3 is CASQGLPTAQYF. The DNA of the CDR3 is TGTGCCAGCCAGGGACTCCCTACGGCCCAGTACTTC.

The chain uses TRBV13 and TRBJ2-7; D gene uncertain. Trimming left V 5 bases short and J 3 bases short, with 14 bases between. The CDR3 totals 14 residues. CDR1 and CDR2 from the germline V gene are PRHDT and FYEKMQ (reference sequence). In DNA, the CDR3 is TGTGCCAGCAGCACTCTAAGAGGTAGCTACGAGCAGTACTTC. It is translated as CASSTLRGSYEQYF.

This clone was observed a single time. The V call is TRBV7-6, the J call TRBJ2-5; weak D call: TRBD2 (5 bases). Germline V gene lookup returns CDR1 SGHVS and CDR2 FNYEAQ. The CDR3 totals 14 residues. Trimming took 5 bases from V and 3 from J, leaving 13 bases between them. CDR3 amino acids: CASSPLDWKETQYF. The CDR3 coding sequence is TGTGCCAGCAGCCCCTTGGACTGGAAAGAGACCCAGTACTTC.